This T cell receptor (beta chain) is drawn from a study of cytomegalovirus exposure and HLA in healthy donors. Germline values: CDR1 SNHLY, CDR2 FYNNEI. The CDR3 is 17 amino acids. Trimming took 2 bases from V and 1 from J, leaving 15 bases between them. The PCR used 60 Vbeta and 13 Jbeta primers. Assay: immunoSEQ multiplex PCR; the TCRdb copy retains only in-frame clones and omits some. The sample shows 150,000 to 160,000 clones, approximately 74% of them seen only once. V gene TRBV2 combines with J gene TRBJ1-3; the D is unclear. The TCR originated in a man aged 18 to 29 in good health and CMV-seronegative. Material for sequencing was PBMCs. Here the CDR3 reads CASSETPRGKSGNTIYF. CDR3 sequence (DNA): TGTGCCAGCAGTGAAACCCCCCGAGGGAAATCTGGAAACACCATATATTTT.